The TCR beta chain described here comes from a study of blood T cell repertoires in COVID-19. Study overall: Donors in the United States, Italy and Spain gave samples during acute or convalescent COVID-19. PBMCs, B-cell-depleted T cells, or T cells provided the cDNA or gDNA that made up the material.

Authors' processing steps: Researchers report that nucleated cell counts were estimated from reference gene primer amplification. Profiled with immunoSEQ multiplex PCR; TCRdb holds only in-frame clones, not every one. The D gene and trimming were derived from the DNA, and the V and J assignments and clone size from that table. The sample lists 200,000 to 250,000 clones, about 90% seen once, with 2% to 2.5% in the top ten. This receptor was obtained from a woman aged 50 to 60 with acute or convalescent COVID-19. Sequenced material: peripheral blood.

The CDR3 coding sequence is TGCGCCAGCAGCACGCCAGGCCGAGAGACCCAGTACTTC. Translation: CASSTPGRETQYF. The V call is TRBV4-1, the J call TRBJ2-5; D not resolved. Trimming shortened V by 5 bases and J by 4 bases, and 11 bases separated the two germline ends. Germline V gene data show CDR1 as MGHRA and CDR2 as YSYEKL. The CDR3 is 13 residues long.